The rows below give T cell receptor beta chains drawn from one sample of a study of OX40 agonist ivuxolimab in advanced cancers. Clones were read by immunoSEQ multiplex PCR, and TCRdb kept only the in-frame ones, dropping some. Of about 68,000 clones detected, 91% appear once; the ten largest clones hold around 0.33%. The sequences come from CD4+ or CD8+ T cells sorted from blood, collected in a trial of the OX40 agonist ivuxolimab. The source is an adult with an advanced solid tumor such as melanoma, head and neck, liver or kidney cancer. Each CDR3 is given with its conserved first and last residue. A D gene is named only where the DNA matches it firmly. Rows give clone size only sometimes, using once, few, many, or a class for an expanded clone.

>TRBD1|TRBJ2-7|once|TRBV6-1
TGTGCCAGCAGAGTCGACAGGGTACACGAGCAGTACTTC
CASRVDRVHEQYF
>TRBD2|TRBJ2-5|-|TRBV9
TGTGCCAGCAGCGTAATTCCACTAGCGGGGTTCCAAGAGACCCAGTACTTC
CASSVIPLAGFQETQYF
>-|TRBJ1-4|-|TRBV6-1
TGTGCCAGCGGGTGGTCAGGGACTGAAAAACTGTTTTTT
CASGWSGTEKLFF
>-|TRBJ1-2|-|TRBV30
TGTGCCTGGAGTGGAAATTTCGAAGTTGGCTACACCTTC
CAWSGNFEVGYTF
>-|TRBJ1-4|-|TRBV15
TGTGCCACCAGCAGATTCGACAGCTCTAATGAAAAACTGTTTTTT
CATSRFDSSNEKLFF
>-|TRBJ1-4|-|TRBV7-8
TGTGCCAGCAGCTTAGGGTCTGGACGGACCGTCGGGGCTGAAAAACTGTTTTTT
CASSLGSGRTVGAEKLFF
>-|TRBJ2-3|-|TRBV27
TGTGCCACCACACCCAGGGGTGACACCACAGATACGCAGTATTTT
CATTPRGDTTDTQYF
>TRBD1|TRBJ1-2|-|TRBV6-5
TGTGCCAGCAGCCGGACAGGGGACTATGGCTACACCTTC
CASSRTGDYGYTF
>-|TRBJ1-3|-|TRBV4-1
TGCGCCAGCAGCCAAGAGGGAGACAGGACATTCTACTCTGGAAACACCATATATTTT
CASSQEGDRTFYSGNTIYF
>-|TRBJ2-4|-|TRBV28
TGTGCCAGCAGTTTGTCCAGCCGGAGGGGCATTCAGTACTTC
CASSLSSRRGIQYF
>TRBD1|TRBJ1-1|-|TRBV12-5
TGTGCTAGTGGTTTGGGTCCGACAGGGTTAAACACTGAAGCTTTCTTT
CASGLGPTGLNTEAFF
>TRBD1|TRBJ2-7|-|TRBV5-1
TGCGCCAGCAGGGCGGACAGGATCCTATACGAGCAGTACTTC
CASRADRILYEQYF
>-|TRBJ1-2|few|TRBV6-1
TGTGCCAGCAGTGGCGAGACGGGTTATGGCTACACCTTC
CASSGETGYGYTF
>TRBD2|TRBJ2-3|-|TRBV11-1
TGTGCCAGCAGCTTAGAGCCTAGCGGGAGTGGTTTAGATACGCAGTATTTT
CASSLEPSGSGLDTQYF
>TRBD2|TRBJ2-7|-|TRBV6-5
TGTGCCAGCAGTTATAGCGGGAGGTCTTCCTACGAGCAGTACTTC
CASSYSGRSSYEQYF
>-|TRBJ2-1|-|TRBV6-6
TGTGCCAGCAGTTACTCGATGCGCGGGAATGAGCAGTTCTTC
CASSYSMRGNEQFF
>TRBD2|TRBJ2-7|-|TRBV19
TGTGCCAGTAGTACTACTAGCGGGAGCCCTAAACCGGGAGAGCAGTACTTC
CASSTTSGSPKPGEQYF
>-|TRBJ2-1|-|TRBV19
TGTGCCAGTAAGCCCGCTTTTCAGGGGAATGAGCAGTTCTTC
CASKPAFQGNEQFF
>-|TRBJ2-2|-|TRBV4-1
TGCGCCAGCAGCCAAGATGCCGTAAAGCCAGAGCTGTTTTTT
CASSQDAVKPELFF
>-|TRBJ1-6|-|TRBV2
TGTGCCAGCAGTACCACTAACTCCTATAATTCACCCCTCCACTTT
CASSTTNSYNSPLHF
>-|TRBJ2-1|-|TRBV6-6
TGTGCCAGCAGTCCACAGGGTGCGGCCTACAATGAGCAGTTCTTC
CASSPQGAAYNEQFF
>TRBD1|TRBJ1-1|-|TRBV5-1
TGCGCCAGCAGCCAGGGGACAGGGAACACTGAAGCTTTCTTT
CASSQGTGNTEAFF
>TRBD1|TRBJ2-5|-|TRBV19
TGTGCCAGTAAGGGAACAGGGGCTTGGGAGACCCAGTACTTC
CASKGTGAWETQYF
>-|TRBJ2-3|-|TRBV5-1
TGCGCCAGCAGCTTGATGGTAGCGGGCACAGATACGCAGTATTTT
CASSLMVAGTDTQYF
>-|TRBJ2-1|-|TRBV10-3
TGTGCCACCCACGATAGCGACCATGAGCAGTTCTTC
CATHDSDHEQFF
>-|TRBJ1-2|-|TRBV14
TGTGCCAGCAGCCAAGCTCGGGGGATAGGTGGCTACACCTTC
CASSQARGIGGYTF
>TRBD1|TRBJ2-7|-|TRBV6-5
TGTGCCAGCAGGGCCGGTTGGACAGGGGACTACGAGCAGTACTTC
CASRAGWTGDYEQYF
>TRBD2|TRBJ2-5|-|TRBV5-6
TGTGCCAGCAGCTTACCGGGACTAGGGTTCAAAGAGACCCAGTACTTC
CASSLPGLGFKETQYF
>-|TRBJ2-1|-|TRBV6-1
TGTGCCAGTGAGGGGGCAGGGACTTGGAATGAGCAGTTCTTC
CASEGAGTWNEQFF
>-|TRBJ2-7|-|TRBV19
TGTGCCAGTAGTATAGGACGAGGAACCGAGCAGTACTTC
CASSIGRGTEQYF
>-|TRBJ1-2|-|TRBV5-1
TGCGCCAGCACCGATTTCGGGTCCGGCTACACCTTC
CASTDFGSGYTF
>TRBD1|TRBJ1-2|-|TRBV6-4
TGTGCCAGCAGCGAGGACAGGAGGGCATCCTATGGCTACACCTTC
CASSEDRRASYGYTF
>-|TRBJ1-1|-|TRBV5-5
TGTGCCAGCAGCATGGGAATGGGGGAGAACACTGAAGCTTTCTTT
CASSMGMGENTEAFF
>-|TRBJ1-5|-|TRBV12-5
TGTGCTAGTGACTTCTCTCAGGGATTACTTGGCAATCAGCCCCAGCATTTT
CASDFSQGLLGNQPQHF
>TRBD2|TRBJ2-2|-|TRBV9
TGTGCCAGCAGCGAGCGGGAGAAGGTTATGGCCGGGGAGCTGTTTTTT
CASSEREKVMAGELFF
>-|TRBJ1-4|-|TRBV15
TGTGCCACCAGCAGAGGAGCCAACGTACTAACTAATGAAAAACTGTTTTTT
CATSRGANVLTNEKLFF
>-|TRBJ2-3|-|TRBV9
TGTGCCAGCAGCGTAGGTAGTAGCGGTAGCACAGATACGCAGTATTTT
CASSVGSSGSTDTQYF
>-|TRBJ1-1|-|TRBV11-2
TGTGCCAGCAGCTTATGGTCAGGACCTAACACTGAAGCTTTCTTT
CASSLWSGPNTEAFF
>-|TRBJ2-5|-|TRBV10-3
TGTGCCATCAGTGAGCGAGGGGTCGAGACCCAGTACTTC
CAISERGVETQYF
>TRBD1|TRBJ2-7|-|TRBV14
TGTGCCAGCAGCCATCTCCGGGACAGGGACGAGCAGTACTTC
CASSHLRDRDEQYF
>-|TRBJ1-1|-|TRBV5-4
TGTGCCAGCAGCTTGGACGGGACTGAAGCTTTCTTT
CASSLDGTEAFF